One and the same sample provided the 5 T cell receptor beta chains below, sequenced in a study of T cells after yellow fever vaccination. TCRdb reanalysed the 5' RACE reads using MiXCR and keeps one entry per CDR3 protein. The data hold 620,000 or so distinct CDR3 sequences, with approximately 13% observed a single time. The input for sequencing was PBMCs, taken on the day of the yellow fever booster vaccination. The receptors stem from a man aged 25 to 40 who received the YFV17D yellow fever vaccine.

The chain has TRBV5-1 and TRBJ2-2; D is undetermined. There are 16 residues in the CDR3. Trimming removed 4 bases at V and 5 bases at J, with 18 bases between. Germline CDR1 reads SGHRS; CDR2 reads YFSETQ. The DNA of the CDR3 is TGCGCCAGCAGCCCCGGATATAGGTCTCCGACCGGGGAGCTGTTTTTT. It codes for CASSPGYRSPTGELFF.

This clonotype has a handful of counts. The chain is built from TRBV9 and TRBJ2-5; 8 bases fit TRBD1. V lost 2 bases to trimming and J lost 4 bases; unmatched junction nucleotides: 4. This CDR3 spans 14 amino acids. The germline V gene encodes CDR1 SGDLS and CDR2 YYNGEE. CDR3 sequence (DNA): TGTGCCAGCAGCGTGTCCCAGGGGGCAGAGACCCAGTACTTC. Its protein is CASSVSQGAETQYF.

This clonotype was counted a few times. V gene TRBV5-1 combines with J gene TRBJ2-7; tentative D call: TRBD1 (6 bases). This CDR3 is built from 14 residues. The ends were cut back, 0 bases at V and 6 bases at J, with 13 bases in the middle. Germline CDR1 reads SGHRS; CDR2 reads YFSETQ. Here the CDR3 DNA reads TGCGCCAGCAGCTTGGGACAGGTCATTTCCGAGCAGTACTTC. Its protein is CASSLGQVISEQYF.

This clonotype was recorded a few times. The CDR3 nucleotides are TGTGCCACCAGCAGAGGCCGGAACAGTTACAATGAGCAGTTCTTC. Translation gives CATSRGRNSYNEQFF. V gene TRBV15 combines with J gene TRBJ2-1; D ambiguous. Germline CDR1 and CDR2: LNHNV and YYDKDF (reference sequence). Trimming took off 1 base at V and 4 bases at J, with 11 bases between the two ends. This CDR3 spans 15 amino acids.

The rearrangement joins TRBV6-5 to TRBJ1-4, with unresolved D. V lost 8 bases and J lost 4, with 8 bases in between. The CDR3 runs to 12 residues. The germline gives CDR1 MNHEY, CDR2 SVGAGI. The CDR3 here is CASAADNEKLFF. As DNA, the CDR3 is TGTGCCAGCGCGGCAGATAATGAAAAACTGTTTTTT.